These 9 T cell receptor beta chains were all obtained from the same sample, sequenced in a study of blood T cell repertoires in COVID-19. Clones were sequenced by immunoSEQ multiplex PCR, and TCRdb holds only the in-frame ones, with some missing. The sample shows almost 250,000 clones, approximately 89% of them seen only once. The sample taken for sequencing was peripheral blood. These receptors all come from an older woman who had recovered from COVID-19.

This sequence joins TRBV25-1 and TRBJ1-1; 7 bases map to TRBD1. Losses at the gene ends were 0 bases for V and 4 bases for J; bases not matched to a gene: 8. CDR1 MGHDK and CDR2 SYGVNS come from the germline V gene. The CDR3 sequence is 16 residues long. CDR3 in DNA: TGTGCCAGCAGTGAATATCGAGGGGGCGTTATCACTGAAGCTTTCTTT. This encodes CASSEYRGGVITEAFF.

The V call is TRBV5-1, the J call TRBJ1-4, with 7 positions matching TRBD1. Germline CDR1 is SGHRS and CDR2 is YFSETQ. The V segment lost 2 bases and the J segment 0 bases; nucleotides outside the gene matches: 7. The CDR3 sequence is 17 residues long. This CDR3 reads CASSLQGSRSTNEKLFF. The CDR3 bases are TGCGCCAGCAGCTTACAGGGGTCAAGATCAACTAATGAAAAACTGTTTTTT.

The V call is TRBV3-1 (or the pseudogene TRBV3-2), the J call TRBJ2-1; 7 nucleotides align to TRBD2. The germline CDR1 and CDR2 sequences are LGHDT and YNNKEL (reference sequence). The trim removed 1 base at V and 0 bases at J, leaving 3 bases unmatched. This CDR3 has 16 amino acids. The CDR3 loop is CASSQVGGGSYNEQFF. DNA of the CDR3: TGTGCCAGCAGCCAAGTCGGCGGGGGCTCCTACAATGAGCAGTTCTTC.

The chain combines TRBV20-1 with TRBJ2-7; D not certain. The V gene lost 0 bases and the J gene lost 7 bases, with 7 bases spanning the gap. The germline V gene has CDR1 DFQATT and CDR2 SNEGSKA (reference sequence). CDR3 length equals 11 residues. The CDR3 spells CSARDLREQYF. In DNA form, the CDR3 reads TGCAGTGCTAGAGATCTAAGAGAGCAGTACTTC.

This chain connects TRBV11-3 to TRBJ2-1; 14 bases are a match to TRBD2. The J segment lost 8 bases and the V segment lost 2 bases, leaving 11 bases of the junction unmatched. The CDR3 is made up of 18 amino acids. CDR1 is SGHNT and CDR2 is YENEEA in the germline V gene. This CDR3 is CASSLSPGLAGGFDEQFF. The CDR3 DNA sequence: TGTGCCAGCAGCTTAAGCCCCGGACTAGCGGGGGGTTTCGATGAGCAGTTCTTC.

The CDR3 loop reads CASSPGQGASTLHF. The DNA for the CDR3 is TGTGCCAGCAGCCCTGGACAGGGGGCTTCGACTCTCCACTTT. This sequence joins TRBV11-2 and TRBJ1-6; TRBD1 aligns across 11 bases. CDR1 is SGHAT, CDR2 FQNNGV, per germline. Germline trimming cut 5 bases from V and 16 bases from J; bases unmatched to any gene: 10. There are 14 residues in the CDR3.

This clone was detected only a few times. This sequence joins TRBV5-6 and TRBJ2-7; 7 bases are shared with TRBD1. The germline CDR1 and CDR2 sequences are SGHDT and YYEEEE. CDR3 length equals 14 residues. With 4 bases clipped from V and 0 bases from J, the junction kept 4 bases outside the gene matches. The CDR3 here is CASSPGTASYEQYF. CDR3 DNA: TGTGCCAGCAGCCCCGGGACAGCCTCCTACGAGCAGTACTTC.

This clone has only a few counts. This sequence joins TRBV9 and TRBJ2-6; D is uncertain. The V gene's germline CDR1 is SGDLS and CDR2 YYNGEE. The CDR3 length is 17 residues. V lost 4 bases and J lost 2, with 16 bases in between. The CDR3 here is CASSLGLAGPGANVLTF. The CDR3 nucleotides read TGTGCCAGCAGCCTCGGATTGGCAGGCCCTGGGGCCAACGTCCTGACTTTC.

This clone was picked up one time. This chain links TRBV19 with TRBJ2-3; 8 bases align to TRBD1. There are 16 residues in the CDR3. Losses at the gene ends were 4 bases for V and 5 bases for J; bases not matched to a gene: 11. The germline gives CDR1 LNHDA, CDR2 SQIVND (reference sequence). The CDR3 DNA sequence: TGTGCCAGTAGTAACCCCTCAGGGGGCGGAGGAGATACGCAGTATTTT. Its translation: CASSNPSGGGGDTQYF.